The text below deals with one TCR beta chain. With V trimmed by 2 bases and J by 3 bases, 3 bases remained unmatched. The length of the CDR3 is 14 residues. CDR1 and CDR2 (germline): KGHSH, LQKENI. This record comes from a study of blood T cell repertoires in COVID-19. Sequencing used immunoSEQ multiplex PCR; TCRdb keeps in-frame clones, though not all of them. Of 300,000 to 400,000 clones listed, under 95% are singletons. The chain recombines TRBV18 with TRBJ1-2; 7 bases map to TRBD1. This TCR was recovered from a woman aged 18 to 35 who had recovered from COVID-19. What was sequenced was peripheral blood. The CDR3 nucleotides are TGTGCCAGCTCACCAAGGCAGGGGGACTATGGCTACACCTTC. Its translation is CASSPRQGDYGYTF.